Listed here are 14 T cell receptor beta chains from one sample, sequenced in a study of vaccination effects on CD4 cells after COVID-19. The antigens of these receptors remain unknown. Isolating CD4+ T cells followed more than 9 days of culture. Libraries were prepared by immunoSEQ multiplex PCR; TCRdb keeps only in-frame clonotypes and omits some of them. The sample carries about 64,000 clones, 70% to 85% recorded once. The sequencing here drew on CD4+ T cells from PBMCs cultured without peptide, taken before COVID-19 vaccination. These receptors were taken from a human donor who had a prior SARS-CoV-2 infection.

This sequence joins TRBV7-2 and TRBJ2-7; D perhaps matches TRBD1 (5 bases). Between the trimmed V and J ends, which lost 2 bases and 6 bases, there was a span of 26 bases. Germline CDR1 reads SGHTA; CDR2 reads FQGNSA. The CDR3 length is 18 residues. CDR3 in DNA: TGTGCCAGCAGCTTAAGTGTTTTCAGGGCTGCCCCCCCTATCGAGCAGTACTTC. As protein: CASSLSVFRAAPPIEQYF.

The chain couples TRBV5-1 to TRBJ2-1, with a tentative D call TRBD1 (7 bases). The V gene's germline CDR1 is SGHRS and CDR2 YFSETQ. The CDR3 is made up of 15 amino acids. Between the trimmed V and J ends, which lost 1 base and 10 bases, there was a span of 18 bases. CDR3 region: CASSLQAGGMVEQFF. Written as DNA, the CDR3 is TGCGCCAGCAGCTTGCAGGCAGGGGGGATGGTAGAGCAGTTCTTC.

The V and J genes are TRBV5-6 and TRBJ1-1; no clear D. The germline CDR1 and CDR2 sequences are SGHDT and YYEEEE. The V end was cut by 2 bases, the J end by 3 bases, with 14 bases between. This CDR3 contains 15 residues. In DNA, the CDR3 is TGTGCCAGCAGCTTAACCTACCGCAAGTACACTGAAGCTTTCTTT. It codes for CASSLTYRKYTEAFF.

The rearrangement links TRBV5-1 to TRBJ2-3, with D unclear. V was trimmed by 7 bases and J by 2 bases, leaving 8 bases between them. CDR1 and CDR2 from the germline V gene are SGHRS and YFSETQ. CDR3 length equals 12 residues. CDR3 nucleotide sequence: TGCGCCAGCGGAGTGACCACAGATACGCAGTATTTT. Residues: CASGVTTDTQYF.

The chain recombines TRBV5-1 with TRBJ2-3; 8 nucleotides match TRBD1. Germline values: CDR1 SGHRS, CDR2 YFSETQ. The CDR3 length is 20 residues. V shed 1 base and J 0 bases; nucleotides not matched to a gene: 16. DNA of the CDR3: TGCGCCAGCAGCTTGACGCCAGGGGGACAGGAACTGAGTAGCACAGATACGCAGTATTTT. It yields the protein CASSLTPGGQELSSTDTQYF. The whole variable domain, filled in from reference TRBV5-1 and TRBJ2-3, reads KAGVTQTPRYLIKTRGQQVTLSCSPISGHRSVSWYQQTPGQGLQFLFEYFSETQRNKGNFPGRFSGRQFSNSRSEMNVSTLELGDSALYLCASSLTPGGQELSSTDTQYFGPGTRLTVL.

This clone was counted a few times. The chain links TRBV6-1 to TRBJ1-1, with 9 positions matching TRBD1. The CDR3 has 17 residues. J gave up 8 bases and V 1 base, and 14 bases lay outside the gene matches. Germline loops: CDR1 MNHNS, CDR2 SASEGT. CDR3 sequence: CASSEEVWTGEVSEAFF. In nucleotides, the CDR3 is TGTGCCAGCAGTGAAGAAGTGTGGACAGGGGAAGTATCCGAAGCTTTCTTT.

This clone turned up a few times. The genes are TRBV5-3 and TRBJ1-1, with D hard to call. TRBV5-3 is filed as an ORF, its function uncertain. The germline V and J ends were trimmed by 4 bases and 2 bases, with 3 bases remaining between them. This CDR3 is built from 11 residues. This CDR3 is CARSGNTEAFF. CDR3 DNA: TGTGCCAGAAGCGGAAACACTGAAGCTTTCTTT.

The chain joins TRBV25-1 to TRBJ1-2; tentatively, D is TRBD1 (5 bases). Trimming shortened V by 5 bases and J by 7 bases, and 8 bases separated the two germline ends. Germline values: CDR1 MGHDK, CDR2 SYGVNS. The CDR3 runs to 11 residues. The CDR3 sequence is CASSKGVGYTF. The CDR3 DNA reads as TGTGCCAGCAGTAAAGGGGTTGGCTACACCTTC.

The rearrangement joins TRBV6-5 to TRBJ2-1; 8 nucleotides agree with TRBD2. V lost 4 bases to trimming and J lost 7 bases; unmatched junction nucleotides: 9. From germline, CDR1 is MNHEY and CDR2 SVGAGI. The CDR3 has 15 amino acids. CDR3 sequence reads: CASSSSGGPTNEQFF. The CDR3, as DNA: TGTGCCAGCAGTTCCTCGGGAGGGCCGACGAATGAGCAGTTCTTC.

This clone was seen a handful of times. The chain combines TRBV7-3 with TRBJ2-2; the D is unclear. The V gene's germline CDR1 is SGHTA and CDR2 FQGTGA. Trimming left V 1 base short and J 6 bases short, with 6 bases between. The CDR3 runs 13 residues. The CDR3 DNA is TGTGCCAGCAGCTTAAGGGTTGCCGGGGAGCTGTTTTTT. Translating it yields CASSLRVAGELFF.

The chain couples TRBV9 to TRBJ2-2; no clear D. The CDR3 sequence is 13 residues long. V lost 4 bases, J lost 5 bases, and 9 bases lay in between. Germline V gene sequence: CDR1 SGDLS, CDR2 YYNGEE. The CDR3 loop reads CASSHALTGELFF. The CDR3 nucleotides read TGTGCCAGCAGCCACGCATTAACCGGGGAGCTGTTTTTT.

V and J are TRBV6-1 and TRBJ1-2; D remains ambiguous. Trimming stripped 0 bases from V and 5 bases from J, with 10 bases between. Germline V gene data show CDR1 as MNHNS and CDR2 as SASEGT. The CDR3 consists of 14 residues. CDR3: CASSEAVGTYGYTF. CDR3 nucleotides: TGTGCCAGCAGTGAAGCGGTAGGAACTTATGGCTACACCTTC.

CDR3 coding DNA: TGTGCCAGCAGGACGTTACAGGGTTCAGCTTTCTTT. It yields the protein CASRTLQGSAFF. V gene TRBV2 combines with J gene TRBJ1-1; maybe TRBD1 (6 bases). CDR1 is SNHLY, CDR2 FYNNEI, per germline. Trimming shortened V by 6 bases and J by 10 bases, and 15 bases separated the two germline ends. The CDR3 is 12 amino acids.

The chain couples TRBV18 to TRBJ1-2, with D possibly TRBD1 on 5 matching bases. CDR1 and CDR2 from the germline V gene are KGHSH and LQKENI. V shed 6 bases and J shed 4 bases, with 12 bases lying between them. The CDR3 loop spans 13 amino acids. As DNA, the CDR3 is TGTGCCAGCTCCTCGGGGGAGCGCTATGGCTACACCTTC. It encodes CASSSGERYGYTF.